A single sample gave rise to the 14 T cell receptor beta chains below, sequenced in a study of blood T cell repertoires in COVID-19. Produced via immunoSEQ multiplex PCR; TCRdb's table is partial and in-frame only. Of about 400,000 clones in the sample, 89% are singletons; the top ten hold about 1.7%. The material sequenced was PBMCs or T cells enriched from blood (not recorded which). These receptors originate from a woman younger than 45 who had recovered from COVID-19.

For the CDR3, the DNA is TGTGCCAGCAGTGAACGCACAGGGGCGGGCTATGGCTACACCTTC. Amino acid sequence: CASSERTGAGYGYTF. The rearrangement uses TRBV6-1 and TRBJ1-2; 7 bases are a match to TRBD1. Germline loops: CDR1 MNHNS, CDR2 SASEGT. V lost 2 bases to trimming and J lost 4 bases; unmatched junction nucleotides: 7. The CDR3 covers 15 residues.

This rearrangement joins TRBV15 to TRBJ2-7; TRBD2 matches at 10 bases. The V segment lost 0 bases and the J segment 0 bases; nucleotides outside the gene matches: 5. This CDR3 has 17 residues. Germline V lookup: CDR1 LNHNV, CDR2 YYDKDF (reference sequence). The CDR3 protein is CATSRDYGTSVSYEQYF. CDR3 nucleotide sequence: TGTGCCACCAGCAGAGATTACGGGACTAGCGTCTCCTACGAGCAGTACTTC.

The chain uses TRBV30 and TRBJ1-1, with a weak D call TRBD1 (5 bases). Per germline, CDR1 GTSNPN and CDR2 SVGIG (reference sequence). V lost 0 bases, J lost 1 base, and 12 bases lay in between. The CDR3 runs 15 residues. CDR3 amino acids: CAWSVPWTKNTEAFF. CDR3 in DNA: TGTGCCTGGAGTGTACCCTGGACAAAGAACACTGAAGCTTTCTTT.

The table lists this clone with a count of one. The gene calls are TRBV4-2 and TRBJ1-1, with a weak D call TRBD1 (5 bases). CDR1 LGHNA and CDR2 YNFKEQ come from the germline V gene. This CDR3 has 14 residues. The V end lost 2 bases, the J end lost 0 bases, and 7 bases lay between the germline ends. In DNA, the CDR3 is TGTGCCAGCAGCCAAAGGGGCATGAACACTGAAGCTTTCTTT. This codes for CASSQRGMNTEAFF.

CDR3 DNA sequence: TGTGCCATCAGTACCGGACAGGGCGGCAATCAGCCCCAGCATTTT. It codes for CAISTGQGGNQPQHF. The chain is built from TRBV10-3 and TRBJ1-5; 8 bases are shared with TRBD1. Trimming at V came to 5 bases and at J to 2 bases, leaving 5 bases not matched to a gene. The CDR3 covers 15 residues. The germline CDR1 and CDR2 sequences are ENHRY and SYGVKD.

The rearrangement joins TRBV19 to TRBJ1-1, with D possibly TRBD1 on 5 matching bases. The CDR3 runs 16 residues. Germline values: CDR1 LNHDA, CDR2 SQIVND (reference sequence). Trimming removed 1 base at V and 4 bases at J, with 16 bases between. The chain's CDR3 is CASSIVGTISPTEAFF. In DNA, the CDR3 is TGTGCCAGTAGTATAGTTGGGACTATCAGCCCCACTGAAGCTTTCTTT.

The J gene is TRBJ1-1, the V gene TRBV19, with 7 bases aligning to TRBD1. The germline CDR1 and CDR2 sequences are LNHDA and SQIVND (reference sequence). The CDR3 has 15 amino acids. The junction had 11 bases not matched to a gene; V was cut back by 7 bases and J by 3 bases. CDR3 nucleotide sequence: TGTGCCAGTATCACAGGGGCGGCCGGCGACACTGAAGCTTTCTTT. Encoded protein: CASITGAAGDTEAFF.

CDR3 in DNA: TGTGCCAGCAGGCATTCGACAGTCCCAGATACGCAGTATTTT. Amino acid sequence: CASRHSTVPDTQYF. V is TRBV21-1 and J is TRBJ2-3; TRBD1 was called by the table and not checked on the DNA. TRBV21-1 is described as a pseudogene. CDR3 size: 14 residues.

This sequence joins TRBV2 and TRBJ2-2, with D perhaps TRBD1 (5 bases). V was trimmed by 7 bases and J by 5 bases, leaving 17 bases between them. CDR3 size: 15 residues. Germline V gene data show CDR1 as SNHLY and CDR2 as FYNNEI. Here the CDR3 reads CASTLVQGQTGELFF. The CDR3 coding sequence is TGTGCCAGCACCTTAGTCCAGGGCCAAACCGGGGAGCTGTTTTTT.

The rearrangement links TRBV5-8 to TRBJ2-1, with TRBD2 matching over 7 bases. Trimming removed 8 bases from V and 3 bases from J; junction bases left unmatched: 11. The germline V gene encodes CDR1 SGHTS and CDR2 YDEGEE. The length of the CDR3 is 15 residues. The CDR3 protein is CARSLAGLGYNEQFF. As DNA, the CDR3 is TGTGCCAGGAGTTTGGCAGGACTAGGCTACAATGAGCAGTTCTTC.

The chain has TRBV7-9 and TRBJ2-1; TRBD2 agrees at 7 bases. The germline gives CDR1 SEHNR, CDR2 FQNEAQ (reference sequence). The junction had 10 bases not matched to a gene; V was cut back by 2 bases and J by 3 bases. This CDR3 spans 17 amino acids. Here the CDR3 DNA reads TGTGCCAGCAGCTTATATACCATGGCTAGCGGCTACAATGAGCAGTTCTTC. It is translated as CASSLYTMASGYNEQFF.

The CDR3 sequence is CAWSQLDRPNHEQYF. CDR3 sequence (DNA): TGTGCCTGGAGTCAACTTGACAGGCCCAATCACGAGCAGTACTTC. The V and J genes are TRBV30 and TRBJ2-7, with a tentative D call TRBD1 (6 bases). V lost 2 bases, J lost 5 bases, and 19 bases lay in between. The CDR3 has 15 amino acids. CDR1 is GTSNPN and CDR2 is SVGIG in the germline V gene (reference sequence). The entire variable domain, with the rest obtained from reference TRBV30 and TRBJ2-7, is as follows: SQTIHQWPATLVQPVGSPLSLECTVEGTSNPNLYWYRQAAGRGLQLLFYSVGIGQISSEVPQNLSASRPQDRQFILSSKKLLLSDSGFYLCAWSQLDRPNHEQYFGPGTRLTVT.

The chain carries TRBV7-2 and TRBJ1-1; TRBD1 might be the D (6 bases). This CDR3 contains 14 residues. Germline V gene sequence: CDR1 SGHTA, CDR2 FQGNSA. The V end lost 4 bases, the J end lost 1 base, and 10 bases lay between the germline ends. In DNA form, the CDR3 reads TGTGCCAGCAGCTCCGGGACAACGAACACTGAAGCTTTCTTT. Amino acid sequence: CASSSGTTNTEAFF.

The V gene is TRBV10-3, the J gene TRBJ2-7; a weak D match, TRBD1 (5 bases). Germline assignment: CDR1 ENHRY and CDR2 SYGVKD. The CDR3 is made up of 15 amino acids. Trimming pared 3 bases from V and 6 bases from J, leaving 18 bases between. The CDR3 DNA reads TGTGCCATCAGTGATCTCCCTTCAGGGTCTTCCGAGCAGTACTTC. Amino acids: CAISDLPSGSSEQYF.